This section outlines one TCR beta chain sequence together with its context. Its antigen is undetermined. Vbeta (60) and Jbeta (13) primers were used in the PCR. In the authors' methods: A follow-up analysis tallied approximately 85 million unique TCR beta chains, approximately 10 million shared. Repertoires were generated with immunoSEQ multiplex PCR, while TCRdb's copy carries only in-frame clones and drops some. That table furnishes V, J and clone size, whereas the DNA furnished D and trimming. The table shows approximately 130,000 clones, with around four fifths occurring only once. CDR3 length: 16 residues. This sample stems from a study of cytomegalovirus exposure and HLA in healthy donors. Broader study findings: In a later analysis, an Asian-associated ancestry cluster reportedly showed fewer N-insertions than the roughly 650-donor mean.

The origin of this receptor is a man in his forties in good health and CMV-seronegative. The chain is built from TRBV21-1 and TRBJ2-1; TRBD2 is the table's D call, not checked against the DNA. TRBV21-1 is a pseudogene segment. The source material was PBMCs. The CDR3 nucleotides read TGTGCCAGCAGCAAAGCACCGGGAGGGACCCACAATGAGCAGTTCTTC. Translation gives CASSKAPGGTHNEQFF.